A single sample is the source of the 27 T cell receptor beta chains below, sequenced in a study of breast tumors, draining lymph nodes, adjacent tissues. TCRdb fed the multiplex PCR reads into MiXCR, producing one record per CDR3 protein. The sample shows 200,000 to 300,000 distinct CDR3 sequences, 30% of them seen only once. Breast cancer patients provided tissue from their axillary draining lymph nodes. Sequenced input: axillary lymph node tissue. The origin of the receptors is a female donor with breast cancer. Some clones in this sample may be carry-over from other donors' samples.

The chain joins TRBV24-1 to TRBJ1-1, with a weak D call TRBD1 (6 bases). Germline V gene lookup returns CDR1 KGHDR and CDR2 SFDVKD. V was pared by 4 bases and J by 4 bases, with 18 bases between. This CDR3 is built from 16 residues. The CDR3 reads CATSERPRGGFTEAFF. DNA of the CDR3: TGTGCCACCAGTGAACGCCCCAGGGGAGGGTTCACTGAAGCTTTCTTT.

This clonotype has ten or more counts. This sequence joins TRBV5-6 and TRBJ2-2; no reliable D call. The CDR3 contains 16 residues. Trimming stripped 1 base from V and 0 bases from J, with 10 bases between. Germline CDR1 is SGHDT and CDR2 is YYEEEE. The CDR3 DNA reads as TGTGCCAGCAGCTTGAGGGAAGCACCGAACACCGGGGAGCTGTTTTTT. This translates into CASSLREAPNTGELFF.

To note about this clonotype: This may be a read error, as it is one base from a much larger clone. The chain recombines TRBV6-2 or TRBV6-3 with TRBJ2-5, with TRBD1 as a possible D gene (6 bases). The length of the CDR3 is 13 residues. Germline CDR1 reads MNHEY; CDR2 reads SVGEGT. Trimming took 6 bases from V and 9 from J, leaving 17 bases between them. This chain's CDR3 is CASRPGVSAPQYF. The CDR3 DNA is TGTGCCAGCAGGCCAGGGGTTTCTGCGCCCCAGTACTTC.

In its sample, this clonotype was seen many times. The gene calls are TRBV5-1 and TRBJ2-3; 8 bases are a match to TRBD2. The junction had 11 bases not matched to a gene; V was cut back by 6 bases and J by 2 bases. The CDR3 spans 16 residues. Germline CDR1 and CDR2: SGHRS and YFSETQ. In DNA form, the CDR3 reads TGCGCCAGCACGACGACCCCAGCGGGGGTCACAGATACGCAGTATTTT. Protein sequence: CASTTTPAGVTDTQYF.

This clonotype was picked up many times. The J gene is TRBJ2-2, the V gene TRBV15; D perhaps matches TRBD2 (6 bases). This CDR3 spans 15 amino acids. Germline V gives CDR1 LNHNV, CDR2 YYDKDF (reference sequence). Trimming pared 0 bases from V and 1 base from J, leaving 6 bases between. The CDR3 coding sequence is TGTGCCACCAGCAGAGATAGCGGGAACACCGGGGAGCTGTTTTTT. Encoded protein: CATSRDSGNTGELFF.

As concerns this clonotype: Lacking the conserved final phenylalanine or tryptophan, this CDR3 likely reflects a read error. The CDR3 loop reads CSAAGTGKDQPQHG. The CDR3 coding sequence is TGCAGTGCGGCCGGGACAGGGAAAGATCAGCCCCAGCATGGT. The genes are TRBV20-1 and TRBJ1-5; 9 bases align to TRBD1. V gave up 6 bases and J gave up 5 bases; unmatched junction bases: 8. In germline, CDR1 is DFQATT, CDR2 SNEGSKA (reference sequence). CDR3 length: 14 amino acids.

CDR3 nucleotide sequence: TGTGCCAGCAGCTTAGGTCCTACAGTTCTCTCCTACGAGCAGTACTTC. Amino acid sequence: CASSLGPTVLSYEQYF. The chain uses TRBV7-9 and TRBJ2-7; no clear D. V was shortened by 1 base and J by 0 bases, with 13 bases between the two germline ends. Germline V CDR1 and CDR2: SEHNR, FQNEAQ (reference sequence). The CDR3 length is 16 residues. The full variable domain, in which reference TRBV7-9 and TRBJ2-7 provide the parts outside the CDR3, is DTGVSQNPRHKITKRGQNVTFRCDPISEHNRLYWYRQTLGQGPEFLTYFQNEAQLEKSRLLSDRFSAERPKGSFSTLEIQRTEQGDSAMYLCASSLGPTVLSYEQYFGPGTRLTVT.

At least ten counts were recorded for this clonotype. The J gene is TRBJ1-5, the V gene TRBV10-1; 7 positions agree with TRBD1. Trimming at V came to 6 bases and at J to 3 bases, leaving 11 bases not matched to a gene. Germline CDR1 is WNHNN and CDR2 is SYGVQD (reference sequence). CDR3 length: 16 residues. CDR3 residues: CASSGGTGAPNQPQHF. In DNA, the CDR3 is TGCGCCAGCAGCGGGGGCACAGGGGCTCCCAATCAGCCCCAGCATTTT.

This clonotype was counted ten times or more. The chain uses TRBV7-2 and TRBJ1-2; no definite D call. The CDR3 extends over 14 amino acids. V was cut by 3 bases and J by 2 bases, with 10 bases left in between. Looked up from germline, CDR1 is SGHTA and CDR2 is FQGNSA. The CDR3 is CASSFNPQNYGYTF. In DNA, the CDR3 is TGTGCCAGCAGCTTTAACCCCCAAAACTATGGCTACACCTTC.

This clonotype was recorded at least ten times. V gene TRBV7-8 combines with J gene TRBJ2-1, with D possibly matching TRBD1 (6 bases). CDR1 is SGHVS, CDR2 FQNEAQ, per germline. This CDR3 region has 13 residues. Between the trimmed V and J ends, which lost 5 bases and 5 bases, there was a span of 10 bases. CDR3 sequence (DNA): TGTGCCAGCAGCCCGGGGACACACAATGAGCAGTTCTTC. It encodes CASSPGTHNEQFF.

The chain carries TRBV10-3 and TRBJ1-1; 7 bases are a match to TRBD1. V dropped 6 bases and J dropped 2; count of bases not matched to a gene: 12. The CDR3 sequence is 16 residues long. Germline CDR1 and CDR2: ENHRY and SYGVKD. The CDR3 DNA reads TGTGCCATCAGACGCGACAGGGCTATGGAAAACACTGAAGCTTTCTTT. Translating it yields CAIRRDRAMENTEAFF.

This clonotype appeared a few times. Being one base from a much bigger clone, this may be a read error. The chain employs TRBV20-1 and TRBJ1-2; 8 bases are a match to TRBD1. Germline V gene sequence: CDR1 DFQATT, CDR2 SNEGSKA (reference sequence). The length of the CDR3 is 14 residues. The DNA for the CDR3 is TGCAGTGCTCGACAGGGGCTGGGGAACTCTGGCTACACCTTC. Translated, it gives CSARQGLGNSGYTF.

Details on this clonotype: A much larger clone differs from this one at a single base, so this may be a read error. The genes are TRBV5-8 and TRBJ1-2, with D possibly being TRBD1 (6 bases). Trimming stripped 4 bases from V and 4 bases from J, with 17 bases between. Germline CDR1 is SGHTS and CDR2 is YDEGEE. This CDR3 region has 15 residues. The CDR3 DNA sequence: TGTGCCAGCAGCCAAGACAGGCCCAACCTCTATGGCTACACCTTC. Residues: CASSQDRPNLYGYTF.

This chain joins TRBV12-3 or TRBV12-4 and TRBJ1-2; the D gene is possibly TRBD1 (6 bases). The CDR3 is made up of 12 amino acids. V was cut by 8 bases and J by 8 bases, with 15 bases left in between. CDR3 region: CASLSGAKGYTF. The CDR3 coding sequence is TGTGCCAGCCTATCGGGGGCTAAAGGCTACACCTTC.

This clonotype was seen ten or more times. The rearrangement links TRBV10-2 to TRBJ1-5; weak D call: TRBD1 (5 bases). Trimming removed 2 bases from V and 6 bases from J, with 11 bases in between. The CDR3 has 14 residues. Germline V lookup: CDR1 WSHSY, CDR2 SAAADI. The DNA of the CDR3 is TGCGCCAGCAGTGAGGGCGGGGGGAGTCAGCCCCAGCATTTT. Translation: CASSEGGGSQPQHF.

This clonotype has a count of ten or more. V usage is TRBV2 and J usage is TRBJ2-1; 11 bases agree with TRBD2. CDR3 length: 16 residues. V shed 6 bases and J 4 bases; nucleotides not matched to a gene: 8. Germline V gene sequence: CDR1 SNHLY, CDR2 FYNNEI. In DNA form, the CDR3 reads TGTGCCAGCAGAGCACCGGGACTAGCGGTTTACAATGAGCAGTTCTTC. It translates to CASRAPGLAVYNEQFF.

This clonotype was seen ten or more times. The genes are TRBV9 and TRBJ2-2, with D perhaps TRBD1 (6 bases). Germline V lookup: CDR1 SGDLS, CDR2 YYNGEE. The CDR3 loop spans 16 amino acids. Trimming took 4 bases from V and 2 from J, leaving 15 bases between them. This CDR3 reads CASSSHRVSNTGELFF. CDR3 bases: TGTGCCAGCAGCTCCCACAGGGTTTCCAACACCGGGGAGCTGTTTTTT.

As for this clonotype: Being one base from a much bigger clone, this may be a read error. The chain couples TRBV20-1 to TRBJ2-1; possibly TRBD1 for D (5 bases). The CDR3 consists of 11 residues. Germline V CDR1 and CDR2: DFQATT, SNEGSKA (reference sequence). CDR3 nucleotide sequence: TGCAGTGCTAGAGATCAGGGTGAGCAGTCCTTC. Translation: CSARDQGEQSF.

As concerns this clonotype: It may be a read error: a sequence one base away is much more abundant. This chain's CDR3 is CSARGGTGEPFF. The CDR3 nucleotides read TGCAGTGCTAGAGGGGGGACGGGTGAGCCGTTCTTC. The chain joins TRBV20-1 to TRBJ2-1; D possibly uses TRBD1 or TRBD2 (5 bases each). The V gene's germline CDR1 is DFQATT and CDR2 SNEGSKA (reference sequence). The CDR3 length is 12 residues.

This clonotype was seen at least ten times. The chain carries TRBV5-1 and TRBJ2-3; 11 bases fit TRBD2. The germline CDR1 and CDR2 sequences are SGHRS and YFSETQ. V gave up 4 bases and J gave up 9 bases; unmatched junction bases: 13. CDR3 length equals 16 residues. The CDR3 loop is CASSPKTSGSEATQYF. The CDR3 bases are TGCGCCAGCAGCCCAAAAACTAGCGGGAGTGAGGCGACGCAGTATTTT.

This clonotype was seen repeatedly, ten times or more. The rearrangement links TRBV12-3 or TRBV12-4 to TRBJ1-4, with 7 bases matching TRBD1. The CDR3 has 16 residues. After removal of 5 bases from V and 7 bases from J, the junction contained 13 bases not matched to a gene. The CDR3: CASSQQGYEGGEKLFF. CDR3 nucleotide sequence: TGTGCCAGCAGTCAACAGGGGTATGAGGGTGGTGAAAAACTGTTTTTT.

The CDR3: CASTGLGGGEYF. CDR3 nucleotides: TGTGCCAGCACGGGACTGGGGGGTGGTGAGTACTTC. The chain couples TRBV27 to TRBJ2-7, with D perhaps matching TRBD2 (6 bases). The CDR3 covers 12 residues. Trimming stripped 7 bases from V and 11 bases from J, with 18 bases between. Per germline, CDR1 MNHEY and CDR2 SMNVEV (reference sequence).

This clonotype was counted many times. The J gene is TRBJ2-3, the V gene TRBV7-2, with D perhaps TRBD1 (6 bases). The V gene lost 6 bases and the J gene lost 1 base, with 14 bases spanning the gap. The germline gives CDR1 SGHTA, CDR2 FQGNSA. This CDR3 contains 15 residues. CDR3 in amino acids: CASSIVGGRTDTQYF. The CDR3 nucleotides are TGTGCCAGCAGTATAGTAGGGGGACGCACAGATACGCAGTATTTT.

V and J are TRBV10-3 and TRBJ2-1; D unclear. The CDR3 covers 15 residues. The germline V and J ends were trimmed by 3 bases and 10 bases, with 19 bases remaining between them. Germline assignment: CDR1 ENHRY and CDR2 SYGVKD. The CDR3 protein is CAISEFSVGGTEQFF. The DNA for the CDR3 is TGTGCCATCAGTGAATTCTCTGTGGGCGGAACCGAGCAGTTCTTC.

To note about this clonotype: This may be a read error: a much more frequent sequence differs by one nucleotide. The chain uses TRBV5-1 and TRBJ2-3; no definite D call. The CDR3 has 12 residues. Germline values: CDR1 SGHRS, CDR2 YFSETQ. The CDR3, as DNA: TGCGCCAGCATGATTGATATCGGTACGCACTATTTT. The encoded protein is CASMIDIGTHYF.

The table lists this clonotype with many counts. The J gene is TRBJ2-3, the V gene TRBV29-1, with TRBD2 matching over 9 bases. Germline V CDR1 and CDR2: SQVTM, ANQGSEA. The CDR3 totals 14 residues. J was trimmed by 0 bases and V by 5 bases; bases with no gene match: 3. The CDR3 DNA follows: TGCAGCGTTCCGGGACTAGCTAGCACAGATACGCAGTATTTT. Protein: CSVPGLASTDTQYF.

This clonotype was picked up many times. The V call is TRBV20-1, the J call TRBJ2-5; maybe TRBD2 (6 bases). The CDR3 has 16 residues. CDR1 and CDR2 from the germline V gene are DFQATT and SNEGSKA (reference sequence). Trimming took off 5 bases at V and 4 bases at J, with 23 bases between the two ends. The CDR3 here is CSALSGMGGEGETQYF. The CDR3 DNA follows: TGCAGTGCTCTCTCTGGGATGGGAGGTGAGGGAGAGACCCAGTACTTC.